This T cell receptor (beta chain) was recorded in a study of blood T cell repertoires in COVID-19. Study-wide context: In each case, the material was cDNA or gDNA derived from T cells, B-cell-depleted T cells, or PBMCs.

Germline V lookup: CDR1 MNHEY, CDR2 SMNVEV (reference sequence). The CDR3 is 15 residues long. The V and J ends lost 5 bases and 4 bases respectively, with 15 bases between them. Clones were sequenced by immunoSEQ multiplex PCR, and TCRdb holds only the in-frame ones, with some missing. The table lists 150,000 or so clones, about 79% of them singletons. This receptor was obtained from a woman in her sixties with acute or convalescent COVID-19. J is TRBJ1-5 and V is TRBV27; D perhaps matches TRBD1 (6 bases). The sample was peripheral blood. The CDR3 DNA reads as TGTGCCAGCAGTCCCACAGGGTGGGGAAATCAGCCCCAGCATTTT. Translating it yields CASSPTGWGNQPQHF.